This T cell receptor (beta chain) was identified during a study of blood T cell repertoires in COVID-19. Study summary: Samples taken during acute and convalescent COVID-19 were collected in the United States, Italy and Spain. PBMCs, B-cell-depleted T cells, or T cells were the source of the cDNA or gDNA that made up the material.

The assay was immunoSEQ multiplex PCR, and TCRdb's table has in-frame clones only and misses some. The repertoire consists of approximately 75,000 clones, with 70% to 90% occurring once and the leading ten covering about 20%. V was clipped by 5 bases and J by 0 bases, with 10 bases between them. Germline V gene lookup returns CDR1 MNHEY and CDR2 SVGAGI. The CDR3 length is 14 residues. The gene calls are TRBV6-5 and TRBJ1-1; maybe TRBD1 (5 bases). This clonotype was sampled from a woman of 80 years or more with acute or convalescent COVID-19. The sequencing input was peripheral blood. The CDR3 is CASSNRRLNTEAFF. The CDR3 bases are TGTGCCAGCAGTAACAGGAGATTGAACACTGAAGCTTTCTTT.